These 25 T cell receptor beta chains share one sample of origin, sequenced in a study of early T cells in non-severe SARS-CoV-2 infection (dated by TCRdb to the early 2020s). Receptor libraries were prepared by 5' RACE. Sequencing instrument: NextSeq 500. The public reads were reanalyzed by TCRdb: fastp trimming at Q25, MiXCR alignment, in-frame beta chains only. When rows share a CDR3 protein, they turn into one entry using the most common DNA and genes. The sample table contains around 27,000 distinct CDR3 sequences; only one count was recorded for roughly 3% of them. Under 0.75% of the sample belongs to the ten largest clones. Sequencing was carried out using whole blood. The origin of the receptors is an adult who was a healthcare worker with PCR-confirmed SARS-CoV-2 infection or an uninfected control (not recorded which).

The rearrangement joins TRBV11-2 to TRBJ2-5; 7 bases map to TRBD1. Germline V gene lookup returns CDR1 SGHAT and CDR2 FQNNGV. This CDR3 has 13 amino acids. Trimming removed 5 bases from V and 5 bases from J; junction bases left unmatched: 5. CDR3 sequence reads: CASSPDRAETQYF. The DNA of the CDR3 is TGTGCCAGCAGCCCCGACAGGGCGGAGACCCAGTACTTC.

This clonotype was observed many times. V usage is TRBV11-2 and J usage is TRBJ2-7; D is perhaps TRBD1 (5 bases). CDR1 is SGHAT and CDR2 is FQNNGV in the germline V gene. The CDR3 is 18 residues long. V gave up 0 bases and J gave up 3 bases, with 21 bases separating them. In DNA form, the CDR3 reads TGTGCCAGCAGCTTAGATGCCACCCGGCCAGGGCATTTCTACGAGCAGTACGTC. Translation gives CASSLDATRPGHFYEQYV.

This clonotype has ten or more counts. The genes are TRBV19 and TRBJ1-2, with 8 positions matching TRBD1. V shed 3 bases and J 5 bases; nucleotides not matched to a gene: 8. CDR3 length equals 15 residues. Germline CDR1 reads LNHDA; CDR2 reads SQIVND (reference sequence). DNA of the CDR3: TGTGCCAGTAGTATCGGAGGACAGGGCGAATATGGCTACACCTTC. Amino acids: CASSIGGQGEYGYTF.

This clonotype was seen repeatedly, ten times or more. The chain is built from TRBV10-3 and TRBJ2-3, with TRBD2 identical over 8 bases. The CDR3 runs to 16 residues. The germline CDR1 and CDR2 sequences are ENHRY and SYGVKD. Losses at the gene ends were 3 bases for V and 5 bases for J; bases not matched to a gene: 10. CDR3 bases: TGTGCCATCAGTGAAGCAGCGGGGGTTGGGGGAGATACGCAGTATTTT. Its protein product is CAISEAAGVGGDTQYF.

This clonotype was counted at least ten times. The chain has TRBV6-1 and TRBJ1-5; no reliable D call. In germline, CDR1 is MNHNS, CDR2 SASEGT. This CDR3 is 13 amino acids long. Trimming cost V 8 bases and J 0 bases, with 8 bases left between them. The CDR3 loop is CASGVHSNQPQHF. The DNA of the CDR3 is TGTGCCAGCGGGGTTCATAGCAATCAGCCCCAGCATTTT.

The sample holds a few counts of this clonotype. The chain uses TRBV18 and TRBJ2-1; D gene uncertain. The CDR3 is 12 amino acids. Looked up from germline, CDR1 is KGHSH and CDR2 is LQKENI. V dropped 2 bases and J dropped 10 bases, with 9 bases sitting between them. The CDR3 reads CASSPTHGEQFF. CDR3 nucleotide sequence: TGTGCCAGCTCACCAACACATGGGGAGCAGTTCTTC.

This clonotype was detected only a few times. V is TRBV29-1 and J is TRBJ2-3, with a weak D call TRBD2 (6 bases). Trimming left V 0 bases short and J 4 bases short, with 14 bases between. CDR1 SQVTM and CDR2 ANQGSEA come from the germline V gene. The CDR3 spans 15 residues. The CDR3 bases are TGCAGCGTTGAAGAAACCCCGGGAGAAGCAGATACGCAGTATTTT. Translating it yields CSVEETPGEADTQYF.

This clonotype was observed many times. This chain links TRBV3-1 with TRBJ2-1; 11 bases fit TRBD1. Per the germline V gene, CDR1 is LGHDT and CDR2 is YNNKEL (reference sequence). J lost 10 bases, V lost 5 bases, and 4 bases had no gene match. CDR3 length: 13 amino acids. CDR3 DNA sequence: TGTGCCAGCAGCTGGACAGGGGGCGACGAGCAGTTCTTC. Encoded protein: CASSWTGGDEQFF.

This clonotype showed up many times. The chain joins TRBV18 to TRBJ2-3, with D uncertain. Trimming cost V 1 base and J 7 bases, with 18 bases left between them. The CDR3 is 16 residues long. The germline gives CDR1 KGHSH, CDR2 LQKENI. CDR3 region: CASSPLVVGYQNTQYF. The CDR3, as DNA: TGTGCCAGCTCACCACTCGTCGTGGGGTACCAAAATACGCAGTATTTT.

To note about this clonotype: It may be a read error: a sequence one base away is much more abundant. The chain carries TRBV2 and TRBJ2-3, with 7 bases identical to TRBD1. From germline, CDR1 is SNHLY and CDR2 FYNNEI. This CDR3 spans 12 amino acids. The V segment lost 5 bases and the J segment 5 bases; nucleotides outside the gene matches: 1. CDR3 sequence: CASSTGVDTQYF. As DNA, the CDR3 is TGTGCCAGCAGTACAGGGGTAGATACGCAGTATTTT.

At least ten counts were recorded for this clonotype. V gene TRBV12-5 combines with J gene TRBJ2-2; perhaps D is TRBD1 or TRBD2 (6 bases each). The CDR3 totals 15 residues. The germline V gene encodes CDR1 LGHNT and CDR2 FRNRAP. The V end was cut by 5 bases, the J end by 4 bases, with 14 bases between. The CDR3 spells CASGKPQGGTGELFF. DNA of the CDR3: TGTGCTAGTGGTAAACCACAGGGAGGCACCGGGGAGCTGTTTTTT. Based on the CDR3 plus reference TRBV12-5 and TRBJ2-2, the full variable domain is DARVTQTPRHKVTEMGQEVTMRCQPILGHNTVFWYRQTMMQGLELLAYFRNRAPLDDSGMPKDRFSAEMPDATLATLKIQPSEPRDSAVYFCASGKPQGGTGELFFGEGSRLTVL.

The chain joins TRBV2 to TRBJ1-1; 7 bases are shared with TRBD1. After removal of 6 bases from V and 3 bases from J, the junction contained 4 bases not matched to a gene. This CDR3 has 13 residues. Germline V CDR1 and CDR2: SNHLY, FYNNEI. CDR3 coding DNA: TGTGCCAGCAGGGCTGACAGGGACACTGAAGCTTTCTTT. It yields the protein CASRADRDTEAFF.

A few counts support this clonotype. This rearrangement joins TRBV20-1 to TRBJ1-1, with 7 bases that match TRBD1. The CDR3 is 13 residues long. CDR1 and CDR2 (germline): DFQATT, SNEGSKA (reference sequence). V lost 5 bases to trimming and J lost 4 bases; unmatched junction nucleotides: 7. The CDR3 loop reads CSAPPTGTTEAFF. CDR3 sequence (DNA): TGCAGTGCTCCGCCGACAGGGACCACTGAAGCTTTCTTT.

At least ten counts were recorded for this clonotype. The chain uses TRBV25-1 and TRBJ2-7; 10 bases match TRBD2. Germline lookup yields CDR1 MGHDK and CDR2 SYGVNS. The J segment lost 6 bases and the V segment lost 5 bases, leaving 7 bases of the junction unmatched. The length of the CDR3 is 14 residues. In DNA form, the CDR3 reads TGTGCCAGCAGTAATACCGGGACTAGCGCCGAGCAGTACGTC. Residues: CASSNTGTSAEQYV.

This clonotype was recorded at least ten times. The chain couples TRBV5-1 to TRBJ2-2; tentatively, D is TRBD1 (5 bases). The CDR3 contains 14 residues. V shed 5 bases and J shed 6 bases, with 14 bases lying between them. Germline values: CDR1 SGHRS, CDR2 YFSETQ. The CDR3, as DNA: TGCGCCAGCAGGCACATTCAGGGTCCCGGGGAGCTGTTTTTT. Translating it yields CASRHIQGPGELFF. The full variable domain, with the rest looked up from reference TRBV5-1 and TRBJ2-2, is KAGVTQTPRYLIKTRGQQVTLSCSPISGHRSVSWYQQTPGQGLQFLFEYFSETQRNKGNFPGRFSGRQFSNSRSEMNVSTLELGDSALYLCASRHIQGPGELFFGEGSRLTVL.

This clonotype was counted at least ten times. This chain connects TRBV7-2 to TRBJ2-5, with unresolved D. Germline loops: CDR1 SGHTA, CDR2 FQGNSA. V lost 1 base and J 1 base, leaving 7 bases between the germline ends. The CDR3 has 14 amino acids. Written as DNA, the CDR3 is TGTGCCAGCAGCTTAGGGCGACTCCAAGAGACCCAGTACTTC. Its translation: CASSLGRLQETQYF.

This clonotype was detected ten times or more. The gene calls are TRBV11-2 and TRBJ2-2, with D hard to call. This CDR3 is built from 11 residues. The germline V gene encodes CDR1 SGHAT and CDR2 FQNNGV. The V gene lost 1 base and the J gene lost 6 bases, with 0 bases spanning the gap. The CDR3 region is CASSLAGELFF. CDR3 sequence (DNA): TGTGCCAGCAGCTTAGCCGGGGAGCTGTTTTTT.

This clonotype showed up many times. The rearrangement uses TRBV21-1 and TRBJ2-7; the table assigns TRBD1, which was not confirmed against the DNA. TRBV21-1 is a pseudogene. The CDR3 contains 16 residues. CDR3 sequence (DNA): TGTGCCAGCAGCACCCCTTCGCGCTCCGGTCCTTACGAGCAGTACGTC. Protein: CASSTPSRSGPYEQYV.

This clonotype came up many times. The rearrangement joins TRBV28 to TRBJ2-7, with D hard to call. Trimming removed 5 bases from V and 1 base from J, with 3 bases in between. The CDR3 is 11 residues long. The germline CDR1 and CDR2 sequences are MDHEN and SYDVKM. This CDR3 reads CASSRSYEQYV. The CDR3 nucleotides are TGTGCCAGCAGTCGTTCCTACGAGCAGTACGTC.

This clonotype was observed many times. The chain carries TRBV6-2 or TRBV6-3 and TRBJ1-5; 7 bases are shared with TRBD1. The V and J ends lost 6 bases and 3 bases, in that order; junction bases with no gene match: 8. CDR1 and CDR2 from the germline V gene are MNHEY and SVGEGT. The CDR3 loop spans 15 amino acids. The DNA for the CDR3 is TGTGCCAGCAGGCCTTTCCAGGGGGACAATCAGCCCCAGCATTTT. Translated, it gives CASRPFQGDNQPQHF.

This clonotype was picked up many times. The chain uses TRBV29-1 and TRBJ2-1; 8 bases align to TRBD1. Per germline, CDR1 SQVTM and CDR2 ANQGSEA. Unmatched junction bases numbered 18, after V lost 8 bases and J lost 6 bases. The CDR3 totals 16 residues. For the CDR3, the DNA is TGCAGCTCGATTCCCCTGGACAGGGTGGCAGCCAATGAGCAGTTCTTC. It specifies CSSIPLDRVAANEQFF.

There are a few counts of this clonotype. The chain employs TRBV2 and TRBJ2-2; 7 bases are shared with TRBD1. V lost 4 bases, J lost 0 bases, and 2 bases stayed unmatched. Germline V gives CDR1 SNHLY, CDR2 FYNNEI. The CDR3 length is 15 residues. The CDR3 region is CASSGQGTNTGELFF. The CDR3, as DNA: TGTGCCAGCAGTGGACAGGGAACGAACACCGGGGAGCTGTTTTTT.

This clonotype was detected many times. CDR3 sequence (DNA): TGCAGTGCTACAAAGGGGACCCAAGAGACCCAGTACTTC. Translating gives CSATKGTQETQYF. The rearrangement joins TRBV20-1 to TRBJ2-5; D may be TRBD1 or TRBD2 (5 bases each). Germline loops: CDR1 DFQATT, CDR2 SNEGSKA (reference sequence). V was cut by 4 bases and J by 1 base, with 10 bases left in between. The CDR3 loop spans 13 amino acids.

This clonotype was seen repeatedly, ten times or more. The chain recombines TRBV6-5 with TRBJ2-3; 9 bases line up with TRBD2. With 5 bases clipped from V and 7 bases from J, the junction kept 13 bases outside the gene matches. The CDR3 loop spans 16 amino acids. Germline V gene lookup returns CDR1 MNHEY and CDR2 SVGAGI. In DNA form, the CDR3 reads TGTGCCAGCAGTCCCCGGGCTTTCAGCGGGGGGAATACGCAGTATTTT. It encodes CASSPRAFSGGNTQYF.

This sequence joins TRBV6-1 and TRBJ2-2, with D tentatively TRBD2 (5 bases). The CDR3 is 13 residues long. Trimming removed 4 bases from V and 7 bases from J, with 10 bases in between. From germline, CDR1 is MNHNS and CDR2 SASEGT. DNA of the CDR3: TGTGCCAGCAGTGCACAGCGGATCGGGGAGCTGTTTTTT. Encoded protein: CASSAQRIGELFF.